What follows describes a single T cell receptor beta chain. The antigen is not known. The assay was immunoSEQ multiplex PCR, and TCRdb's table has in-frame clones only and misses some. Of about 110,000 clones listed, roughly 90% are singletons. The sample belongs to a study of identifying expanded T cells in peripheral blood. Study findings and constraints: Over two and four weeks, about 17 and 20 clones changed, versus roughly 1.1 between replicates. Clone count variance between two-week samples rose with total template count.

Per the germline V gene, CDR1 is SGHRS and CDR2 is YFSETQ. The CDR3 loop spans 13 amino acids. V gave up 6 bases and J gave up 0 bases, with 10 bases separating them. No infections or other immune events were documented during collection. Input material: blood. This receptor was identified in a person aged 18 to 75 in good health. This chain links TRBV5-1 with TRBJ2-7; D perhaps matches TRBD2 (5 bases). The CDR3 here is CASMESGSYEQYF. CDR3 bases: TGCGCCAGCATGGAGAGCGGCTCCTACGAGCAGTACTTC.